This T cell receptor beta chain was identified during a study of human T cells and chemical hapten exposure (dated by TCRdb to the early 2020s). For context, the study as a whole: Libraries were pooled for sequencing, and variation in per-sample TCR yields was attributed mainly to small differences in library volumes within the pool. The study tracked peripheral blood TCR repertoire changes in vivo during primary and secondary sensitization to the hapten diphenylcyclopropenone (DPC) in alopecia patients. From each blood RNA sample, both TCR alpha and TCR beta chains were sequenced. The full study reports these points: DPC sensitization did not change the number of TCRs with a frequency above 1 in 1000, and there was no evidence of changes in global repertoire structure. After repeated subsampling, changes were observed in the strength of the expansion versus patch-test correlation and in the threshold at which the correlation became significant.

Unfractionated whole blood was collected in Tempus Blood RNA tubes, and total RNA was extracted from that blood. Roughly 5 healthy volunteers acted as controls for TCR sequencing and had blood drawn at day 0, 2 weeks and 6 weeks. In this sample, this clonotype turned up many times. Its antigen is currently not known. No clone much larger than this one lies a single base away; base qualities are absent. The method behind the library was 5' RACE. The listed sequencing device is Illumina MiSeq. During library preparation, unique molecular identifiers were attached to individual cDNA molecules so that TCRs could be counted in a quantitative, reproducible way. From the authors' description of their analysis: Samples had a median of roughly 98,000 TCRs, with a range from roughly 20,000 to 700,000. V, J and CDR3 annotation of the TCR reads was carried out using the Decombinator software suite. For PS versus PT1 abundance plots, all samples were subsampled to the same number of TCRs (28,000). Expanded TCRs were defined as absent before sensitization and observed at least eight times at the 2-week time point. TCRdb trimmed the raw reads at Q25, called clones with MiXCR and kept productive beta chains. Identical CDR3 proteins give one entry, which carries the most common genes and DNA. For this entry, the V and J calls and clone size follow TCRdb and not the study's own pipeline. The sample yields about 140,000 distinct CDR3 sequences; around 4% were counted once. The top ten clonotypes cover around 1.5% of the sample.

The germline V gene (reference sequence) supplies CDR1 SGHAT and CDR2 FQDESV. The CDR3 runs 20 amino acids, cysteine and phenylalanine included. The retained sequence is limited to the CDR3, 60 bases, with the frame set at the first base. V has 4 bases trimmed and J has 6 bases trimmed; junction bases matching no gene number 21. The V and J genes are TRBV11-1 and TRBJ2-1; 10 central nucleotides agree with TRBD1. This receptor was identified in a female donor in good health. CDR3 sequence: CASSSYPGVLTGGAGNEQFF. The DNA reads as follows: TGTGCCAGCAGCTCATACCCAGGGGTGTTGACAGGGGGCGCGGGCAATGAGCAGTTCTTC.